Listed below are T cell receptor beta chains from one sample, sequenced in a study of blood T cell repertoires in COVID-19. Profiling relied on immunoSEQ multiplex PCR, and the TCRdb table lists in-frame clones only, not all of them. This sample has around 40,000 clones; 75% to 90% occur once, and the top ten carry about 22%. The sample taken for sequencing was peripheral blood. The receptors derive from a man aged 45-65 years with active COVID-19. The CDR3 runs from the conserved cysteine through the conserved F or W. Fields, in order: clone size, J gene, D gene, V gene, CDR3 DNA, CDR3 protein. D genes are given only for firm matches. Clone size appears in some rows only: once, few, many, or a class for an expanded clone.

-	TRBJ2-7	TRBD2	TRBV6-5	TGTGCCAGCACCCCGGGACTATACGAGCAGTACTTC	CASTPGLYEQYF
-	TRBJ2-3	-	TRBV12-5	TGTGCTAGTGGTTTGTTGGAGGGAGAAGGGACAGATACGCAGTATTTT	CASGLLEGEGTDTQYF
-	TRBJ2-1	TRBD2	TRBV13	TGTGCCAGCAGCTTAGGTAGAACTAGCGGGGGGAATGAGCAGTTCTTC	CASSLGRTSGGNEQFF
-	TRBJ2-1	TRBD2	TRBV28	TGTGCCAGCAGTCAACTAGCGGTCTACAATGAGCAGTTCTTC	CASSQLAVYNEQFF
-	TRBJ2-2	-	TRBV27	TGTGCCAGCAGTTTTCAGGCCGGGGAGCTGTTTTTT	CASSFQAGELFF
-	TRBJ2-4	-	TRBV29-1	TGCAGCGTCCGGACAGACGGCATTCAGTACTTC	CSVRTDGIQYF
-	TRBJ2-7	TRBD1	TRBV30	TGTGCCTCCAGACAGGGATGGGACGCAGAGCAGTACTTC	CASRQGWDAEQYF
-	TRBJ1-5	TRBD1	TRBV6-5	TGTGCCAGCAGACAGGGGTCCCAAAGCAATCAGCCCCAGCATTTT	CASRQGSQSNQPQHF
-	TRBJ2-7	TRBD2	TRBV19	TGTGCCAGTAGTATAAGTCTAGCGGGAGCCCTAAGCTCCTACGAGCAGTACTTC	CASSISLAGALSSYEQYF
-	TRBJ2-1	TRBD2	TRBV6-4	TGTGCCAGCAGTGAAGAGGTAGCGGGAGGGCATGAGCAGTTCTTC	CASSEEVAGGHEQFF
once	TRBJ2-7	TRBD1	TRBV28	TGTGCCAGCAGTATACCGGGACAGGGGGCCTACGAGCAGTACTTC	CASSIPGQGAYEQYF
-	TRBJ1-1	-	TRBV28	TGTGCCAGCAGTTTATGGGGGGGGGTGAACACTGAAGCTTTCTTT	CASSLWGGVNTEAFF
-	TRBJ2-7	-	TRBV14	TGTGCCAGCAGCCAAGGCCAAGCAGGGATCTACGAGCAGTACTTC	CASSQGQAGIYEQYF
-	TRBJ2-3	-	TRBV6-2/TRBV6-3	TGTGCCAGCAGTGCCCAACAGGGAGCCACAGATACGCAGTATTTT	CASSAQQGATDTQYF
-	TRBJ1-5	-	TRBV27	TGTGCCAGCAGTTTAGCGGCAGACCTTAATCAGCCCCAGCATTTT	CASSLAADLNQPQHF
-	TRBJ1-2	-	TRBV30	TGTGCCTGGAGTGTACTCTGGTTACGGGGCTACACCTTC	CAWSVLWLRGYTF
-	TRBJ2-7	-	TRBV19	TGTGCCAGTAGTACGAGCGGATACGAGCAGTACTTC	CASSTSGYEQYF
-	TRBJ2-1	TRBD2	TRBV7-2	TGTGCCAGCAGCCGGTGGGAAGTAGCGGGGGAAAATGAGCAGTTCTTC	CASSRWEVAGENEQFF
-	TRBJ1-3	-	TRBV9	TGTGCCAGCAGCGTAGGGGCCGACTACTCTGGAAACACCATATATTTT	CASSVGADYSGNTIYF
once	TRBJ2-1	TRBD2	TRBV7-9	TGTGCCAGCAGCTTAAGGGCCGGTACTAGCGTCAATGAGCAGTTCTTC	CASSLRAGTSVNEQFF
-	TRBJ2-5	-	TRBV7-2	TGTGCCAGCAGCTCGCAGGGCCGGGAGACCCAGTACTTC	CASSSQGRETQYF
-	TRBJ2-3	TRBD2	TRBV5-6	TGTGCCAGCAGCCCACGGGTAGCGGGTCTCAGCACAGATACGCAGTATTTT	CASSPRVAGLSTDTQYF
-	TRBJ2-7	-	TRBV9	TGTGCCAGCAGCGTAGCAACTGACGCGGGTCGGTACGAGCAGTACTTC	CASSVATDAGRYEQYF
-	TRBJ1-5	TRBD1	TRBV6-1	TGTGCCAGCAGTGAAACGGGAAGGGGGCCCCTCAATCAGCCCCAGCATTTT	CASSETGRGPLNQPQHF
-	TRBJ2-2	TRBD2	TRBV9	TGTGCCAGCAGCGCTAGCGGGAGGGGTACCGGGGAGCTGTTTTTT	CASSASGRGTGELFF
-	TRBJ2-5	TRBD1	TRBV19	TGTGCCAGTAGCGAAACAGGGGGCGAGGGGGTGGGAGAGACCCAGTACTTC	CASSETGGEGVGETQYF
-	TRBJ2-7	TRBD2	TRBV11-2	TGTGCCAGCAGCTTAGCCGCTAGCGGGAGGGCCAACGAGCAGTACTTC	CASSLAASGRANEQYF
-	TRBJ1-6	TRBD1	TRBV11-1	TGTGCCAGCAGCCGGACAGGGAATAATTCACCCCTCCACTTT	CASSRTGNNSPLHF
-	TRBJ2-3	TRBD1	TRBV2	TGTGCCAGCAGTACCGGGACAGAGTACACAGATACGCAGTATTTT	CASSTGTEYTDTQYF
-	TRBJ2-1	TRBD2	TRBV5-3	TGTGCCAGAAGCCAGAGGACTAGCGGGAGGGACAATGAGCAGTTCTTC	CARSQRTSGRDNEQFF
-	TRBJ2-7	TRBD1	TRBV7-2	TGTGCCAGCAGCTTAGGGACAGGGGCCTACGAGCAGTACTTC	CASSLGTGAYEQYF
-	TRBJ1-1	-	TRBV28	TGTGCCAGCAGTTCGCAGGGCACCATGAACACTGAAGCTTTCTTT	CASSSQGTMNTEAFF
-	TRBJ2-3	TRBD1	TRBV18	TGTGCCAGCTCACCCGGGACAGGGGGAAGGGATACGCAGTATTTT	CASSPGTGGRDTQYF
-	TRBJ2-1	TRBD2	TRBV13	TGTGCCAGCAGCTTAGGTCTAGCGGGATCCAGCTCCTACAATGAGCAGTTCTTC	CASSLGLAGSSSYNEQFF
once	TRBJ1-6	TRBD1	TRBV19	TGTGCCAGTAGTGTTCGAACAGGGGGCTATAATTCACCCCTCCACTTT	CASSVRTGGYNSPLHF
-	TRBJ1-1	-	TRBV14	TGTGCCAGCAGCCAAGGCAGGGGCCTAGAAGCTTTCTTT	CASSQGRGLEAFF
-	TRBJ2-3	-	TRBV9	TGTGCCAGCAGCGTTCAAGCGAGCGGAGGGCGTGATACGCAGTATTTT	CASSVQASGGRDTQYF
-	TRBJ1-4	TRBD1	TRBV9	TGTGCCAGCAGCTTAAGGACAGGGGTTAATGAAAAACTGTTTTTT	CASSLRTGVNEKLFF
-	TRBJ2-7	-	TRBV10-1	TGCGCCAGCAGTGAGCTTCGGTCCGGTACGCTCTACGAGCAGTACTTC	CASSELRSGTLYEQYF
-	TRBJ1-5	-	TRBV19	TGTGCCAGTAGTACGTACAGCCCGGTCGAGCCCCAGCATTTT	CASSTYSPVEPQHF
-	TRBJ1-3	-	TRBV7-2	TGTGCCAGCAGCTTAGCGTCCAGCTCTGGAAACACCATATATTTT	CASSLASSSGNTIYF
-	TRBJ1-2	TRBD1	TRBV19	TGTGCCAGTAGTACGCGACAGGGGAACTATGGCTACACCTTC	CASSTRQGNYGYTF
-	TRBJ1-1	TRBD1	TRBV19	TGTGCCAGTAGGCAGCTCTCCGGGACAGGGCTGAACACTGAAGCTTTCTTT	CASRQLSGTGLNTEAFF
-	TRBJ2-3	-	TRBV11-3	TGTGCCAGCAGCTTAGGTGGGACACACGGGCTTGCAGATACGCAGTATTTT	CASSLGGTHGLADTQYF
-	TRBJ2-7	TRBD2	TRBV27	TGTGCCACCTCTATACTAGCGGGAGTACCCTACGAGCAGTACTTC	CATSILAGVPYEQYF